The 20 T cell receptor beta chains below were found in one sample sequenced in a study of shared clonotypes between healthy human individuals. Naive-designated CD8 cells lacked CD45RO, were positively enriched for CCR7, and omitted terminally differentiated effector memory CD45RA+ cells. Profiled with immunoSEQ multiplex PCR; TCRdb holds only in-frame clones, not every one. The data show 1.5 million to 2.5 million clones, about 95% seen once. The sequenced sample consisted of naive CD8+ T cells sorted from blood. Receptor source: a man younger than 35 in good health.

The genes are TRBV25-1 and TRBJ2-1; D may be TRBD1 (6 bases). CDR1 and CDR2 from the germline V gene are MGHDK and SYGVNS. The CDR3 extends over 10 amino acids. Trimming removed 7 bases at V and 14 bases at J, with 12 bases between. The CDR3 spells CASISDREFF. The DNA of the CDR3 is TGTGCCAGCATTTCGGACAGAGAGTTCTTC.

The V gene is TRBV29-1, the J gene TRBJ2-2; TRBD1 aligns across 8 bases. Trimming at V came to 0 bases and at J to 6 bases, leaving 9 bases not matched to a gene. Germline V gene sequence: CDR1 SQVTM, CDR2 ANQGSEA. The CDR3 sequence is 16 residues long. This CDR3 reads CSVEENTGGVAGELFF. DNA of the CDR3: TGCAGCGTTGAAGAAAACACAGGGGGTGTTGCCGGGGAGCTGTTTTTT.

This clone was seen only once. The rearrangement links TRBV7-6 to TRBJ1-3, with D unresolved. V shed 0 bases and J shed 1 base, with 10 bases lying between them. This CDR3 has 16 residues. CDR1 is SGHVS and CDR2 is FNYEAQ in the germline V gene. CDR3 amino acids: CASSLALEGSGNTIYF. In DNA form, the CDR3 reads TGTGCCAGCAGCTTAGCGCTTGAGGGTTCTGGAAACACCATATATTTT.

This sequence joins TRBV16 and TRBJ2-7; 12 bases match TRBD2. Trimming took 0 bases from V and 5 from J; bases not matched to a gene: 2. The germline gives CDR1 KGHSY, CDR2 FQNENV. The length of the CDR3 is 15 residues. The chain's CDR3 is CASSQSGLAGNEQYF. Here the CDR3 DNA reads TGTGCCAGCAGCCAATCCGGACTAGCGGGAAACGAGCAGTACTTC.

V gene TRBV27 combines with J gene TRBJ2-7; TRBD2 matches 11 bases. J lost 5 bases, V lost 5 bases, and 5 bases had no gene match. CDR3 length: 14 residues. In germline, CDR1 is MNHEY, CDR2 SMNVEV (reference sequence). The chain's CDR3 is CASSPLAGEDEQYF. DNA for the CDR3: TGTGCCAGCAGTCCACTAGCGGGGGAGGACGAGCAGTACTTC.

The chain joins TRBV4-1 to TRBJ2-5; the match to TRBD2 covers 13 bases. V was clipped by 1 base and J by 7 bases; unmatched bases: 3. This CDR3 has 15 amino acids. Per germline, CDR1 MGHRA and CDR2 YSYEKL. The CDR3 DNA reads TGCGCCAGCAGCCAAGGGACTAGCGGGAGAGGGACCCAGTACTTC. Amino acids: CASSQGTSGRGTQYF.

The gene calls are TRBV28 and TRBJ2-3; 10 bases are shared with TRBD1. Germline V gene lookup returns CDR1 MDHEN and CDR2 SYDVKM. There are 19 residues in the CDR3. Germline trimming cut 2 bases from V and 4 bases from J; bases unmatched to any gene: 15. CDR3: CASSLPTQPGQGWADTQYF. CDR3 bases: TGTGCCAGCAGTTTACCTACGCAGCCGGGACAGGGGTGGGCAGATACGCAGTATTTT.

V gene TRBV20-1 combines with J gene TRBJ1-1; D not resolved. This CDR3 has 10 amino acids. Trimming removed 3 bases at V and 6 bases at J, with 5 bases between. CDR1 DFQATT and CDR2 SNEGSKA come from the germline V gene (reference sequence). The CDR3 loop is CSASRPEAFF. The CDR3 nucleotides are TGCAGTGCTAGCCGACCTGAAGCTTTCTTT.

This chain connects TRBV27 to TRBJ1-1; D perhaps matches TRBD1 (5 bases). The germline V gene has CDR1 MNHEY and CDR2 SMNVEV (reference sequence). The CDR3 spans 17 residues. Trimming took off 6 bases at V and 5 bases at J, with 25 bases between the two ends. CDR3 DNA sequence: TGTGCCAGCAGCTTAGGAGGGTTCCGGGGCAGTGTGACTGAAGCTTTCTTT. Its protein is CASSLGGFRGSVTEAFF.

The genes are TRBV29-1 and TRBJ2-3, with 7 nucleotides matching TRBD2. Germline-derived CDR1 and CDR2 are SQVTM and ANQGSEA. The CDR3 is made up of 14 amino acids. V trimming: 3 bases; J trimming: 4 bases; junction bases outside the gene matches: 7. CDR3 DNA sequence: TGCAGCGTTGATGTCGGGAGCGGGGCAGATACGCAGTATTTT. Its protein is CSVDVGSGADTQYF.

This chain connects TRBV11-2 to TRBJ2-7; TRBD1 matches at 7 bases. This CDR3 has 13 residues. Per germline, CDR1 SGHAT and CDR2 FQNNGV. V trimming: 6 bases; J trimming: 2 bases; junction bases outside the gene matches: 4. The CDR3 coding sequence is TGTGCCAGCAGGAGACAGGGAACCTACGAGCAGTACTTC. It specifies CASRRQGTYEQYF.

This clone was found once. This chain connects TRBV7-8 to TRBJ2-2, with 7 bases lining up with TRBD1. CDR3 length equals 18 residues. Germline assignment: CDR1 SGHVS and CDR2 FQNEAQ. J lost 2 bases, V lost 3 bases, and 12 bases had no gene match. Here the CDR3 DNA reads TGTGCCAGCAGCTTTAGTCAGGGGGTGCCCATCAACACCGGGGAGCTGTTTTTT. This encodes CASSFSQGVPINTGELFF. The whole variable domain, remainder taken from reference TRBV7-8 and TRBJ2-2, is GAGVSQSPRYKVAKRGQDVALRCDPISGHVSLFWYQQALGQGPEFLTYFQNEAQLDKSGLPSDRFFAERPEGSVSTLKIQRTQQEDSAVYLCASSFSQGVPINTGELFFGEGSRLTVL.

This clone appeared once. This chain joins TRBV7-8 and TRBJ2-7, with a tentative D call TRBD1 (6 bases). The V gene lost 5 bases and the J gene lost 3 bases, with 17 bases spanning the gap. Germline CDR1 and CDR2: SGHVS and FQNEAQ. This CDR3 has 15 amino acids. The CDR3 DNA sequence: TGTGCCAGCAGCCCAGTTGGGGGCGAGGACTACGAGCAGTACTTC. This translates into CASSPVGGEDYEQYF.

Comments on this clone: This sample includes further DNA sequences coding for the same CDR3. The chain joins TRBV2 to TRBJ2-1; 8 bases map to TRBD2. CDR3 length: 14 residues. Trimming removed 4 bases from V and 2 bases from J; junction bases left unmatched: 1. CDR1 is SNHLY and CDR2 is FYNNEI in the germline V gene. CDR3 coding DNA: TGTGCCAGCAGTGTAGCGGGGACCTACAATGAGCAGTTCTTC. Amino acid sequence: CASSVAGTYNEQFF.

The chain combines TRBV6-6 with TRBJ1-2; 10 nucleotides agree with TRBD1. The germline V gene encodes CDR1 MNHNY and CDR2 SVGAGI (reference sequence). After removal of 2 bases from V and 7 bases from J, the junction contained 4 bases not matched to a gene. This CDR3 contains 14 residues. The CDR3 protein is CASSYEGQGFGYTF. The CDR3 nucleotides are TGTGCCAGCAGTTACGAGGGACAGGGGTTTGGCTACACCTTC.

The chain is built from TRBV9 and TRBJ2-5, with a weak D call TRBD1 (5 bases). This CDR3 spans 15 amino acids. CDR1 and CDR2 from the germline V gene are SGDLS and YYNGEE. Trimming pared 0 bases from V and 2 bases from J, leaving 11 bases between. CDR3: CASSVAWGDQETQYF. In nucleotides, the CDR3 is TGTGCCAGCAGCGTAGCATGGGGCGATCAAGAGACCCAGTACTTC.

The rearrangement joins TRBV4-1 to TRBJ1-2, with D uncertain. In germline, CDR1 is MGHRA, CDR2 YSYEKL. The length of the CDR3 is 14 residues. V lost 1 base to trimming and J lost 6 bases, with 12 bases between them. DNA for the CDR3: TGCGCCAGCAGCCAAGTAGGCGTTGGGGATGGCTACACCTTC. This sequence encodes CASSQVGVGDGYTF.

The rearrangement joins TRBV7-9 to TRBJ2-7; either TRBD1 or TRBD2 may fit D (5 bases each). V lost 10 bases and J lost 0, with 10 bases in between. The CDR3 has 12 amino acids. The V gene's germline CDR1 is SEHNR and CDR2 FQNEAQ (reference sequence). For the CDR3, the DNA is TGTGCCACCCTGGGGGTCTCCTACGAGCAGTACTTC. Translating gives CATLGVSYEQYF.

The V gene is TRBV4-1, the J gene TRBJ2-7, with TRBD1 matching over 10 bases. CDR3 size: 15 residues. Trimming cost V 4 bases and J 3 bases; bases outside gene matches: 6. Germline CDR1 MGHRA, CDR2 YSYEKL. DNA of the CDR3: TGCGCCAGCAGCCTTGGGACAGGGGAAGGCTACGAGCAGTACTTC. As protein: CASSLGTGEGYEQYF.

In nucleotides, the CDR3 is TGTGCCAGCAGTTTATGCAAATATTTT. Protein: CASSLCKYF. The genes are TRBV27 and TRBJ2-3; no firm D call. Trimming stripped 1 base from V and 15 bases from J, with 5 bases between. CDR3 length equals 9 residues. Germline CDR1 is MNHEY and CDR2 is SMNVEV (reference sequence).